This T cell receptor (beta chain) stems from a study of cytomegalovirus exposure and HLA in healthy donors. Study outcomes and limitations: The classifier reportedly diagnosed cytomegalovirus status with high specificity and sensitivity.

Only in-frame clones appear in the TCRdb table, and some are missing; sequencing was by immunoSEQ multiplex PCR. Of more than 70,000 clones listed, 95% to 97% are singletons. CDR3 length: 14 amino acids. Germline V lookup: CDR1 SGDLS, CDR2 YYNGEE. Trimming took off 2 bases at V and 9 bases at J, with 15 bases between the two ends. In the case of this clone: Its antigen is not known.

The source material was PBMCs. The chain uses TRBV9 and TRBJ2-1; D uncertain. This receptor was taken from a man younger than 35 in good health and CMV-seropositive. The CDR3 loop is CASSVAGVNPEQFF. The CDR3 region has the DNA TGTGCCAGCAGCGTCGCCGGAGTCAATCCTGAGCAGTTCTTC. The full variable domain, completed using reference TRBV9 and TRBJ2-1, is DSGVTQTPKHLITATGQRVTLRCSPRSGDLSVYWYQQSLDQGLQFLIQYYNGEERAKGNILERFSAQQFPDLHSELNLSSLELGDSALYFCASSVAGVNPEQFFGPGTRLTVL.